The 29 T cell receptor beta chains presented below share a single source sample, sequenced in a study of blood T cells in healthy people across ages. The authors ran a second PCR of 7 to 11 cycles using a sample-barcoded 5' primer and a J-beta primer mix. In TCRdb, the 5' RACE reads were re-called with MiXCR into one record per CDR3 protein. The table has fewer than 1.5 million distinct CDR3 sequences, around 39% seen once; the top ten hold around 8%. Source material: blood. The receptors were gathered from a woman between 18 and 30 years old in good health.

The chain links TRBV7-9 to TRBJ1-1; D gene ambiguous. Germline V gene data show CDR1 as SEHNR and CDR2 as FQNEAQ (reference sequence). There are 15 residues in the CDR3. V was trimmed by 1 base and J by 1 base, leaving 10 bases between them. CDR3 bases: TGTGCCAGCAGCTTAGGGGAGGCCTCGAACACTGAAGCTTTCTTT. This translates into CASSLGEASNTEAFF. Based on the CDR3 plus reference TRBV7-9 and TRBJ1-1, the full variable domain is DTGVSQNPRHKITKRGQNVTFRCDPISEHNRLYWYRQTLGQGPEFLTYFQNEAQLEKSRLLSDRFSAERPKGSFSTLEIQRTEQGDSAMYLCASSLGEASNTEAFFGQGTRLTVV.

This chain connects TRBV9 to TRBJ1-5; 9 bases map to TRBD1. Trimming at V came to 3 bases and at J to 3 bases, leaving 4 bases not matched to a gene. CDR1 is SGDLS, CDR2 YYNGEE, per germline. The CDR3 extends over 15 amino acids. CDR3 sequence: CASSAGTGLNQPQHF. DNA of the CDR3: TGTGCCAGCAGCGCAGGGACAGGGCTCAATCAGCCCCAGCATTTT.

The CDR3 sequence: CSAVPPGAKNIQYF. CDR3 nucleotide sequence: TGCAGTGCCGTTCCTCCCGGAGCCAAAAACATTCAGTACTTC. The chain links TRBV20-1 to TRBJ2-4; D is ambiguous. The germline gives CDR1 DFQATT, CDR2 SNEGSKA (reference sequence). V lost 6 bases, J lost 0 bases, and 12 bases lay in between. CDR3 size: 14 residues.

This chain joins TRBV18 and TRBJ2-5, with D unresolved. Trimming shortened V by 8 bases and J by 2 bases, and 15 bases separated the two germline ends. The V gene's germline CDR1 is KGHSH and CDR2 LQKENI. The CDR3 runs to 14 residues. Here the CDR3 DNA reads TGTGCCAGCGTGAACACTATTTTTCAAGAGACCCAGTACTTC. Protein: CASVNTIFQETQYF.

The chain is built from TRBV28 and TRBJ2-7; TRBD1 aligns across 8 bases. Germline assignment: CDR1 MDHEN and CDR2 SYDVKM. The CDR3 consists of 15 residues. With 5 bases clipped from V and 6 bases from J, the junction kept 12 bases outside the gene matches. The CDR3 DNA follows: TGTGCCAGCAGTACCGTGGGCACAGGGGGTGGCGAGCAGTACTTC. Its protein is CASSTVGTGGGEQYF.

The chain links TRBV7-6 to TRBJ2-5; D remains unclear. Germline CDR1 and CDR2: SGHVS and FNYEAQ. The CDR3 runs to 13 residues. Trimming removed 8 bases at V and 1 base at J, with 11 bases between. In DNA, the CDR3 is TGTGCCAGCGTCCCGATCCGCCAAGAGACCCAGTACTTC. It is translated as CASVPIRQETQYF.

Only a few counts were recorded for this clonotype. This chain connects TRBV3-1 to TRBJ2-1; 9 bases match TRBD2. The V gene's germline CDR1 is LGHDT and CDR2 YNNKEL (reference sequence). CDR3 size: 16 residues. V was clipped by 4 bases and J by 7 bases; unmatched bases: 11. CDR3 DNA: TGTGCCAGCAGCCGCCATAGCGGGAGTACCCCGAATGAGCAGTTCTTC. As protein: CASSRHSGSTPNEQFF.

This clonotype occurred a few times. The chain recombines TRBV6-1 with TRBJ1-2; perhaps TRBD1 as D (5 bases). Trimming took 8 bases from V and 4 from J, leaving 14 bases between them. Germline CDR1 reads MNHNS; CDR2 reads SASEGT. The length of the CDR3 is 13 residues. The CDR3 region is CASLRGGSYGYTF. The CDR3 DNA reads as TGTGCCAGCTTAAGGGGTGGAAGCTATGGCTACACCTTC.

This clonotype was counted many times. The chain is built from TRBV4-2 and TRBJ2-5; weak D call: TRBD2 (6 bases). The CDR3 has 13 amino acids. From germline, CDR1 is LGHNA and CDR2 YNFKEQ. The V gene lost 0 bases and the J gene lost 5 bases, with 7 bases spanning the gap. CDR3 DNA sequence: TGTGCCAGCAGCCAAGATGGGAGGGAGACCCAGTACTTC. Protein sequence: CASSQDGRETQYF.

This chain connects TRBV29-1 to TRBJ2-2, with D tentatively TRBD2 (5 bases). Germline V gene sequence: CDR1 SQVTM, CDR2 ANQGSEA. Trimming took 7 bases from V and 7 from J, leaving 22 bases between them. This CDR3 has 15 amino acids. In nucleotides, the CDR3 is TGCAGCGCCCAACCCTCCAGAGGGCGTGGCGGGGAGCTGTTTTTT. Its translation is CSAQPSRGRGGELFF.

The chain has TRBV7-9 and TRBJ1-1, with D tentatively TRBD1 (5 bases). V was clipped by 2 bases and J by 3 bases, with 16 bases between them. The CDR3 covers 16 residues. The germline CDR1 and CDR2 sequences are SEHNR and FQNEAQ (reference sequence). The CDR3 reads CASSLRPGTGDTEAFF. CDR3 in DNA: TGTGCCAGCAGCTTACGTCCAGGGACTGGGGACACTGAAGCTTTCTTT. Together with reference TRBV7-9 and TRBJ1-1, the CDR3 gives the full variable domain: DTGVSQNPRHKITKRGQNVTFRCDPISEHNRLYWYRQTLGQGPEFLTYFQNEAQLEKSRLLSDRFSAERPKGSFSTLEIQRTEQGDSAMYLCASSLRPGTGDTEAFFGQGTRLTVV.

V is TRBV13 and J is TRBJ1-5; D gene unclear. CDR3 length: 16 amino acids. Deletions cut 5 bases from V and 5 bases from J, with 19 bases between. The germline V gene encodes CDR1 PRHDT and CDR2 FYEKMQ (reference sequence). This CDR3 reads CASSPGKVGSHQPQHF. The CDR3 DNA follows: TGTGCCAGCAGCCCTGGCAAAGTAGGGTCCCATCAGCCCCAGCATTTT.

This clonotype turned up a few times. The gene calls are TRBV20-1 and TRBJ2-5, with 9 bases matching TRBD2. The tail of the sequence fits TRBJ2-7 better, so the J call may be wrong. Germline V gives CDR1 DFQATT, CDR2 SNEGSKA (reference sequence). This CDR3 region has 12 residues. CDR3 region: CSAIAGGSEQYF. In DNA form, the CDR3 reads TGCAGTGCTATCGCGGGAGGGTCCGAGCAGTACTTC.

The rearrangement uses TRBV20-1 and TRBJ2-5, with D perhaps TRBD1 (6 bases). CDR1 and CDR2 from the germline V gene are DFQATT and SNEGSKA (reference sequence). V was cut by 5 bases and J by 0 bases, with 16 bases left in between. The CDR3 consists of 15 residues. CDR3 coding DNA: TGCAGTGCTCCTAAAGCCGGGACAAACCAAGAGACCCAGTACTTC. Protein product: CSAPKAGTNQETQYF.

The rearrangement joins TRBV28 to TRBJ2-3; D uncertain. The CDR3 consists of 14 residues. Germline loops: CDR1 MDHEN, CDR2 SYDVKM. The V end lost 6 bases, the J end lost 2 bases, and 12 bases lay between the germline ends. CDR3 loop: CASRGILYTDTQYF. CDR3 in DNA: TGTGCCAGCAGGGGGATCCTATACACAGATACGCAGTATTTT.

A few counts support this clonotype. CDR3 DNA sequence: TGTGCCATCAGTTCCTCAGACAGGGATAATTCACCCCTCCACTTT. As protein: CAISSSDRDNSPLHF. This chain links TRBV10-3 with TRBJ1-6, with 7 bases lining up with TRBD1. CDR3 length equals 15 residues. The V gene's germline CDR1 is ENHRY and CDR2 SYGVKD. V trimming: 5 bases; J trimming: 5 bases; junction bases outside the gene matches: 6.

The J gene is TRBJ2-3, the V gene TRBV6-4; maybe TRBD2 (7 bases). V lost 11 bases and J lost 2, with 20 bases in between. This CDR3 has 15 residues. CDR1 and CDR2 (germline): MRHNA, SNTAGT. The CDR3 region is CAVPLGGGYTDTQYF. The CDR3 DNA reads as TGTGCCGTACCCCTAGGGGGGGGGTACACAGATACGCAGTATTTT.

This chain connects TRBV7-7 to TRBJ2-5; D gene unclear. Deletions cut 5 bases from V and 1 base from J, with 14 bases between. CDR1 and CDR2 from the germline V gene are SSHAT and FNYEAQ (reference sequence). The CDR3 contains 15 residues. The CDR3: CASSPSWRPQETQYF. For the CDR3, the DNA is TGTGCCAGCAGCCCGAGCTGGCGGCCCCAAGAGACCCAGTACTTC.

There are a few counts of this clonotype. This chain joins TRBV20-1 and TRBJ2-7; TRBD2 matches 8 bases. This CDR3 spans 19 amino acids. With V trimmed by 0 bases and J by 2 bases, 18 bases remained unmatched. Per germline, CDR1 DFQATT and CDR2 SNEGSKA (reference sequence). CDR3 sequence: CSAREHERGPETLPYEQYF. The CDR3 bases are TGCAGTGCTAGAGAACACGAGCGGGGGCCCGAGACCCTACCCTACGAGCAGTACTTC.

The table lists this clonotype with a few counts. The V call is TRBV27, the J call TRBJ2-7, with D maybe TRBD2 (6 bases). V was cut by 8 bases and J by 2 bases, with 22 bases left in between. The CDR3 has 16 residues. CDR1 MNHEY and CDR2 SMNVEV come from the germline V gene (reference sequence). The CDR3 nucleotides are TGTGCCAGCGTCCCCCTTAGCGGAGGCCACCCCTACGAGCAGTACTTC. Translated: CASVPLSGGHPYEQYF.

The rearrangement links TRBV29-1 to TRBJ1-6, with no clear D. The CDR3 extends over 15 amino acids. Between the trimmed V and J ends, which lost 1 base and 6 bases, there was a span of 13 bases. Per the germline V gene, CDR1 is SQVTM and CDR2 is ANQGSEA. The CDR3 sequence is CSVEVSGDRNSPLHF. In DNA form, the CDR3 reads TGCAGCGTTGAAGTCTCCGGGGATCGTAATTCACCCCTCCACTTT.

V and J are TRBV12-3 or TRBV12-4 and TRBJ1-5; D may be TRBD1 (5 bases). The CDR3 is 14 amino acids. Trimming cost V 4 bases and J 7 bases, with 14 bases left between them. The CDR3 sequence: CASSSGLNQQPQHF. The CDR3 bases are TGTGCCAGCAGTTCGGGACTCAATCAACAGCCCCAGCATTTT.

This clonotype was seen more than once but under ten times. The chain has TRBV20-1 and TRBJ2-1; D is perhaps TRBD2 (5 bases). The CDR3 is 14 amino acids. CDR1 DFQATT and CDR2 SNEGSKA come from the germline V gene (reference sequence). The V and J ends lost 2 bases and 0 bases respectively, with 8 bases between them. DNA of the CDR3: TGCAGTGCTAGAATGAGGGTCTCCTACAATGAGCAGTTCTTC. Translating it yields CSARMRVSYNEQFF.

The chain employs TRBV2 and TRBJ2-1; no clear D gene. CDR1 and CDR2 (germline): SNHLY, FYNNEI. V shed 1 base and J shed 10 bases, with 8 bases lying between them. The CDR3 is 12 amino acids. As DNA, the CDR3 is TGTGCCAGCAGTGAAGAAAAGCCCGAGCAGTTCTTC. Translated, it gives CASSEEKPEQFF.

J is TRBJ2-2 and V is TRBV7-8; 8 positions match TRBD2. Trimming removed 1 base from V and 1 base from J; junction bases left unmatched: 2. This CDR3 has 16 residues. The germline V gene has CDR1 SGHVS and CDR2 FQNEAQ. The CDR3 region has the DNA TGTGCCAGCAGCTTAGAGAGCGGGAGGAACACCGGGGAGCTGTTTTTT. Translated: CASSLESGRNTGELFF.

The J gene is TRBJ2-4, the V gene TRBV28; 10 nucleotides align to TRBD1. Per the germline V gene, CDR1 is MDHEN and CDR2 is SYDVKM. The V segment lost 5 bases and the J segment 2 bases; nucleotides outside the gene matches: 18. The CDR3 consists of 20 residues. The CDR3 DNA sequence: TGTGCCAGCAGTCCCCCGGCGGGACAGGGGATGGGTAGGACCAAAAACATTCAGTACTTC. Translated, it gives CASSPPAGQGMGRTKNIQYF.

The V call is TRBV7-9, the J call TRBJ2-3; D call uncertain. Germline V CDR1 and CDR2: SEHNR, FQNEAQ (reference sequence). Trimming pared 7 bases from V and 6 bases from J, leaving 8 bases between. The length of the CDR3 is 11 residues. The CDR3 nucleotides read TGTGCCAGCATCAAGTCGGATACGCAGTATTTT. This encodes CASIKSDTQYF.

The chain carries TRBV6-2 or TRBV6-3 and TRBJ2-1; 13 nucleotides agree with TRBD2. The trim removed 6 bases at V and 8 bases at J, leaving 10 bases unmatched. The CDR3 has 16 amino acids. CDR1 is MNHEY and CDR2 is SVGEGT in the germline V gene. The CDR3 DNA reads TGTGCCAGCAGGCACCCCGGGACTAGCGGGACATATGAGCAGTTCTTC. This sequence encodes CASRHPGTSGTYEQFF.

V usage is TRBV4-1 and J usage is TRBJ2-1; D may be TRBD2 (6 bases). Germline CDR1 and CDR2: MGHRA and YSYEKL. This CDR3 has 15 residues. Trimming pared 1 base from V and 10 bases from J, leaving 17 bases between. In DNA, the CDR3 is TGCGCCAGCAGCCAAGTGGACGGAGGGAGCTGGGAGCAGTTCTTC. Amino acids: CASSQVDGGSWEQFF.